These 4 T cell receptor beta chains originate from one sample sequenced in a study of blood T cell repertoires in COVID-19. The assay was immunoSEQ multiplex PCR, and TCRdb's table has in-frame clones only and misses some. This table has around 100,000 clones, about 90% appearing once. Sequenced material: peripheral blood. The receptors were gathered from a man aged 25 to 45 in a cohort sampled during active COVID-19.

This chain links TRBV29-1 with TRBJ2-7; no firm D call. Trimming shortened V by 6 bases and J by 2 bases, and 14 bases separated the two germline ends. This CDR3 has 13 amino acids. In germline, CDR1 is SQVTM, CDR2 ANQGSEA. The CDR3 here is CSVGSPSTYEQYF. In DNA form, the CDR3 reads TGCAGCGTCGGGTCACCATCGACCTACGAGCAGTACTTC.

CDR3 residues: CASSPDSRGNTIYF. Here the CDR3 DNA reads TGCGCCAGCAGCCCGGACAGTCGGGGAAACACCATATATTTT. This chain uses TRBV5-1 with TRBJ1-3, with D perhaps TRBD1 (6 bases). The CDR3 loop spans 14 amino acids. V lost 4 bases, J lost 4 bases, and 12 bases lay in between. From germline, CDR1 is SGHRS and CDR2 YFSETQ.

The chain uses TRBV6-5 and TRBJ2-3, with 9 nucleotides matching TRBD2. There are 15 residues in the CDR3. After removal of 10 bases from V and 5 bases from J, the junction contained 13 bases not matched to a gene. Germline V gives CDR1 MNHEY, CDR2 SVGAGI. The CDR3 loop is CATGIAGVWLDTQYF. The CDR3 nucleotides read TGTGCCACGGGCATAGCGGGGGTTTGGCTAGATACGCAGTATTTT.

The gene calls are TRBV7-2 and TRBJ1-2; D gene ambiguous. The CDR3 runs to 16 residues. Trimming removed 5 bases from V and 3 bases from J, with 19 bases in between. From germline, CDR1 is SGHTA and CDR2 FQGNSA. The CDR3 DNA reads TGTGCCAGCAGCCCCAGCGGTCTGGAGGGCTACTATGGCTACACCTTC. Protein sequence: CASSPSGLEGYYGYTF.